This note documents a single T cell receptor beta chain sequence. Its antigen remains unknown. Using immunoSEQ multiplex PCR, the repertoire was profiled, and TCRdb retains in-frame clones only, with some absent. The sample lists roughly 160,000 clones, 88% occurring once. The record originates from a study of radiation and T cells in renal cell carcinoma. Documented time point: blood 4 weeks post-SBRT, at nephrectomy. Specified treatment: 15 Gy SBRT to primary tumor, nephrectomy 4 weeks later. Nephrectomy followed 15 Gy stereotactic body radiation by 4 weeks. After SBRT, blood was collected at 2 and 4 weeks, plus baseline. The patient's renal cell carcinoma had clear cell pathology. V lost 4 bases and J 4 bases, leaving 11 bases between the germline ends. Germline V gene data show CDR1 as SGHNT and CDR2 as YYREEE (reference sequence). This CDR3 has 13 residues. Overall study results and limits: In blood, top tumor clones expanded by 2 weeks, shrinking by 4.

The receptor was isolated from a woman in her 50s with renal cell carcinoma. The chain is built from TRBV5-4 and TRBJ1-2; weak D call: TRBD1 (6 bases). Sample: blood, taken from a patient whose treatment included radiotherapy and nephrectomy. CDR3 region: CASSLQGSYGYTF. Here the CDR3 DNA reads TGTGCCAGCAGCCTGCAGGGGAGCTATGGCTACACCTTC.